This is a list of T cell receptor beta chains from one sample in a study of T cells in Graves' hyperthyroidism and ophthalmopathy. TCRdb re-derived calls from the multiplex PCR reads in MiXCR, one entry per CDR3 protein. The table includes almost 350,000 distinct CDR3 sequences, roughly 20% detected once. The sample comprised blood. Every receptor here comes from a woman between 40 and 50 years old with Graves' ophthalmopathy. Both conserved end residues are part of each CDR3.

v_call cdr3_aa
TRBV6-1 CASSEGGAVYEQYF
TRBV29-1 CSVEDSGGYEQYF
TRBV7-7 CASSFSPPAGQGQETQYF
TRBV24-1 CATSEGGFGANVLTF
TRBV6-1 CASSETWDDFGGYTF
TRBV11-2 CASSPIKGVLPYEQYF
TRBV9 CASSVAAGAADTQYF
TRBV30 CAWSPGTGVGETQYF
TRBV19 CASRWLAGDGEQYF
TRBV6-5 CASTPGASGSGETQYF
TRBV6-5 CASSYNWGNGNTIYF
TRBV29-1 CSVGGIGTGYDYGYTF
TRBV6-1 CASSDFPTPYF
TRBV27 CASSPLTAGGPGEQYF